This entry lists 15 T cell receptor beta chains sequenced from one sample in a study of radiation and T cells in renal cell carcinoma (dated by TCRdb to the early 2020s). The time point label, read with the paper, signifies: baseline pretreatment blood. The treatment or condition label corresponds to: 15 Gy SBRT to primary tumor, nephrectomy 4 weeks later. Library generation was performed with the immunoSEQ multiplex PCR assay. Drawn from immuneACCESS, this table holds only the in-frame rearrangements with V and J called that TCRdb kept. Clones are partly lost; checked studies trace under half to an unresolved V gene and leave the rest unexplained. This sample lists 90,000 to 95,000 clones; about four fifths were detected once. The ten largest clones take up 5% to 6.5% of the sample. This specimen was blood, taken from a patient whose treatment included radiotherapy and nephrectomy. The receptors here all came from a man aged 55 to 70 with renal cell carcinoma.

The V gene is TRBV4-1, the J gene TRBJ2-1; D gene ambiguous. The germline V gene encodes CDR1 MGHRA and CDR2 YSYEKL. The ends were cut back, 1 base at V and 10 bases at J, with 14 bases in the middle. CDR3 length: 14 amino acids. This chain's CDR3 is CASSQGHSSMEQFF. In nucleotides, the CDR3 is TGCGCCAGCAGCCAAGGGCACTCCTCTATGGAGCAGTTCTTC.

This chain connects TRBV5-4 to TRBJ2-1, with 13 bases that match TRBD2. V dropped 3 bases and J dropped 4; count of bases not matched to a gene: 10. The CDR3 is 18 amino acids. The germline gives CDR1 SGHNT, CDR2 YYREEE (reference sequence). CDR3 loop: CASSSAAGLAGKYNEQFF. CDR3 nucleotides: TGTGCCAGCAGCTCGGCCGCGGGACTAGCGGGAAAGTACAATGAGCAGTTCTTC.

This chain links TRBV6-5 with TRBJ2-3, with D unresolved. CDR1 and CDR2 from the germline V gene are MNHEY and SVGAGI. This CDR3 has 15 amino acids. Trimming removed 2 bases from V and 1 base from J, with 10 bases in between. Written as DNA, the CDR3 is TGTGCCAGCAGTTACCTGCGGACCCGCACAGATACGCAGTATTTT. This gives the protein CASSYLRTRTDTQYF.

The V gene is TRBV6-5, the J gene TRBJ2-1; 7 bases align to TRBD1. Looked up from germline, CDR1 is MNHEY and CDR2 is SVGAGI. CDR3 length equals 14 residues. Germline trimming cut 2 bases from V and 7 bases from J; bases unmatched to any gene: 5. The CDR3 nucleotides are TGTGCCAGCAGTTACCGGGGACAGATGAATGAGCAGTTCTTC. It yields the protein CASSYRGQMNEQFF.

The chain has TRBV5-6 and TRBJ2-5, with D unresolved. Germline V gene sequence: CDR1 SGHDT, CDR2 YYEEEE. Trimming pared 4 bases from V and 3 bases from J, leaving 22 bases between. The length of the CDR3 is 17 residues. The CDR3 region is CASSQILDLSIKETQYF. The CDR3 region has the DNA TGTGCCAGCAGCCAGATTCTCGACCTCTCCATCAAAGAGACCCAGTACTTC.

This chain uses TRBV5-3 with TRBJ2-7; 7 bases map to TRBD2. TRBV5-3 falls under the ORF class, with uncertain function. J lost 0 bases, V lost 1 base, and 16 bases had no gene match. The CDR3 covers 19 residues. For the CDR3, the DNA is TGTGCCAGAAGCTTGTTTCTAGCGGCGGGGAAACCCAGCTCCTACGAGCAGTACTTC. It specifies CARSLFLAAGKPSSYEQYF.

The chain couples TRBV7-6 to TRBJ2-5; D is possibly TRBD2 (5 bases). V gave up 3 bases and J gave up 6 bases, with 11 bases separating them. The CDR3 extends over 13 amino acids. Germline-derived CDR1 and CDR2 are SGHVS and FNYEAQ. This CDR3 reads CASSFSGQKTQYF. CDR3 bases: TGTGCCAGCAGCTTCAGCGGTCAGAAGACCCAGTACTTC. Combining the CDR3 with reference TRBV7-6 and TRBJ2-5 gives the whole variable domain GAGVSQSPRYKVTKRGQDVALRCDPISGHVSLYWYRQALGQGPEFLTYFNYEAQQDKSGLPNDRFSAERPEGSISTLTIQRTEQRDSAMYRCASSFSGQKTQYFGPGTRLLVL.

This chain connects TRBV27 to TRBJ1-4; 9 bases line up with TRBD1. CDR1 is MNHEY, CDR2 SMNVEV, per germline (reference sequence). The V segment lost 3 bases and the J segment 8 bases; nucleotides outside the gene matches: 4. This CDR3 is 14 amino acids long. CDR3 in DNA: TGTGCCAGCAGTTTGCTCGGGACAGGGGAAAAACTGTTTTTT. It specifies CASSLLGTGEKLFF.

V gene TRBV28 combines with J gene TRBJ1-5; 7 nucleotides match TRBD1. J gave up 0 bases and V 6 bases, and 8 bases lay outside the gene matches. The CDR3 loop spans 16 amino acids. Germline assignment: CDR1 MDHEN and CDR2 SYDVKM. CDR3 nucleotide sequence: TGTGCCAGCAGGCGTCGACAGGGTTATAGCAATCAGCCCCAGCATTTT. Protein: CASRRRQGYSNQPQHF.

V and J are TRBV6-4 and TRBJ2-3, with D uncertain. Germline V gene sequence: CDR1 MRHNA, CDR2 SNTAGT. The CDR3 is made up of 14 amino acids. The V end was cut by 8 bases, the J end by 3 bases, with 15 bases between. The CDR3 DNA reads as TGTGCCAGCTCCCTTGGCGAATGGACAGATACGCAGTATTTT. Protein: CASSLGEWTDTQYF.

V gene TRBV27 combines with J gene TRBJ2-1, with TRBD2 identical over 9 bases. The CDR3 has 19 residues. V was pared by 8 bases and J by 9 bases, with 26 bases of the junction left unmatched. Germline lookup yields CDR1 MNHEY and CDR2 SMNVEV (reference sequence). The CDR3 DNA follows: TGTGCCAGCGTACTTAGATATGGTGGGACTAGCCAGATAACCGGTGAGCAGTTCTTC. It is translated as CASVLRYGGTSQITGEQFF.

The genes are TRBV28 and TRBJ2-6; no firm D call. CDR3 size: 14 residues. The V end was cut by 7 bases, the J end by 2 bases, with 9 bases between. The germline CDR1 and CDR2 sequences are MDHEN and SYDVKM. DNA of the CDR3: TGTGCCAGCATAAAGGATCCTGGGGCCAACGTCCTGACTTTC. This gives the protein CASIKDPGANVLTF.

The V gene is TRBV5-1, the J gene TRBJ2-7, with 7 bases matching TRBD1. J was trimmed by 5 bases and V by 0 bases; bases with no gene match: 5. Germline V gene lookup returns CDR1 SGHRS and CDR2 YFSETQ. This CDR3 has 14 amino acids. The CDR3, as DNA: TGCGCCAGCAGCTTGGGACAGGGACGAAACGAGCAGTACTTC. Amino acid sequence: CASSLGQGRNEQYF.

CDR3 DNA sequence: TGCGCCAGCAGTGAGAGGCGTAGGGCTAGCGGGAACACCGGGGAGCTGTTTTTT. Its protein product is CASSERRRASGNTGELFF. V usage is TRBV10-1 and J usage is TRBJ2-2, with 7 bases matching TRBD2. Germline V gene lookup returns CDR1 WNHNN and CDR2 SYGVQD (reference sequence). The CDR3 is made up of 18 amino acids. J was trimmed by 1 base and V by 2 bases; bases with no gene match: 10.

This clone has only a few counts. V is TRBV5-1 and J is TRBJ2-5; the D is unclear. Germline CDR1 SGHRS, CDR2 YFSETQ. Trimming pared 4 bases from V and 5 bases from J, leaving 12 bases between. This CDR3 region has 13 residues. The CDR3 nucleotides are TGCGCCAGCAGCCCTAGAGAGTGGGAGACCCAGTACTTC. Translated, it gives CASSPREWETQYF.